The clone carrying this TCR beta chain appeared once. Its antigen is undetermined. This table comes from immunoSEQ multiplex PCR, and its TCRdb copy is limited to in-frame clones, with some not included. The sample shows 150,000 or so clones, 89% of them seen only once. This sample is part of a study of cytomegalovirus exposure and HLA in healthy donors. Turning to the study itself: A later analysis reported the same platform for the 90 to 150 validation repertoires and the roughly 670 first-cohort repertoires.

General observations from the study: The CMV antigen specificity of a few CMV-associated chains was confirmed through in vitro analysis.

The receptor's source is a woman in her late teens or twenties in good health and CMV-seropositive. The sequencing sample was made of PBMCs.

Here the CDR3 DNA reads TGTGCCAGTAGTGATACCGGGACAGCGTCCTACGAGCAGTACTTC. Translated: CASSDTGTASYEQYF. The chain uses TRBV19 and TRBJ2-7; 7 bases map to TRBD1. The CDR3 length is 15 residues. V trimming: 5 bases; J trimming: 1 base; junction bases outside the gene matches: 8. The germline V gene has CDR1 LNHDA and CDR2 SQIVND (reference sequence).